The 25 T cell receptor beta chains reported below all come from one sample, sequenced in a study of early T cells in non-severe SARS-CoV-2 infection. MiXCR was run by TCRdb on the 5' RACE reads, yielding one entry per CDR3 protein. The sample includes more than 45,000 distinct CDR3 sequences, roughly 12% of them seen just once. The sequenced sample was whole blood. All receptors come from an adult who was a healthcare worker with PCR-confirmed SARS-CoV-2 infection or an uninfected control (not recorded which).

The rearrangement joins TRBV10-3 to TRBJ2-7; tentative D call: TRBD1 (6 bases). The CDR3 loop spans 13 amino acids. V lost 6 bases and J lost 5, with 14 bases in between. Germline-derived CDR1 and CDR2 are ENHRY and SYGVKD. CDR3 protein: CAIRAGVDDEQYF. CDR3 bases: TGTGCCATCAGAGCAGGGGTGGACGACGAGCAGTACTTC.

This clonotype has more than one count but fewer than ten. V usage is TRBV29-1 and J usage is TRBJ2-7; TRBD1 might be the D (6 bases). Trimming removed 5 bases from V and 6 bases from J, with 11 bases in between. The CDR3 loop spans 11 amino acids. From germline, CDR1 is SQVTM and CDR2 ANQGSEA. The CDR3 here is CSVQTGPEQYF. DNA of the CDR3: TGCAGCGTTCAGACAGGACCCGAGCAGTACTTC.

V gene TRBV27 combines with J gene TRBJ1-6; D is undetermined. The CDR3 runs 15 residues. Germline-derived CDR1 and CDR2 are MNHEY and SMNVEV (reference sequence). The V gene lost 5 bases and the J gene lost 4 bases, with 12 bases spanning the gap. CDR3: CASSLLGPYNSPLHF. As DNA, the CDR3 is TGTGCCAGCAGTCTTTTGGGCCCTTATAATTCACCCCTCCACTTT.

The chain couples TRBV9 to TRBJ1-4, with D unresolved. V lost 0 bases to trimming and J lost 5 bases, with 5 bases between them. The CDR3 has 13 residues. CDR1 is SGDLS and CDR2 is YYNGEE in the germline V gene. The CDR3: CASSVDQNEKLFF. CDR3 bases: TGTGCCAGCAGCGTAGATCAGAATGAAAAACTGTTTTTT.

This clonotype was detected ten times or more. The chain couples TRBV18 to TRBJ2-5, with unresolved D. Trimming took off 0 bases at V and 2 bases at J, with 7 bases between the two ends. The CDR3 sequence is 14 residues long. The germline V gene has CDR1 KGHSH and CDR2 LQKENI. The CDR3 DNA follows: TGTGCCAGCTCACCACCGATGCGGCAAGAGACCCAGTACTTC. Its protein product is CASSPPMRQETQYF.

The chain links TRBV18 to TRBJ1-1; tentatively, D is TRBD1 (6 bases). Germline lookup yields CDR1 KGHSH and CDR2 LQKENI. CDR3 size: 15 residues. Trimming took off 1 base at V and 1 base at J, with 10 bases between the two ends. The CDR3 region has the DNA TGTGCCAGCTCACCACAGAAACAGGGGAACACTGAAGCTTTCTTT. The encoded protein is CASSPQKQGNTEAFF.

The rearrangement uses TRBV21-1 and TRBJ1-4. TRBV21-1 is tagged as a pseudogene. The CDR3 totals 15 residues. The CDR3: CASSKALHDNEKLFF. The CDR3 DNA sequence: TGTGCCAGCAGCAAAGCGCTACATGACAATGAAAAACTGTTTTTT.

The CDR3 loop is CASTTVIDTGELFF. CDR3 coding DNA: TGTGCCAGCACCACGGTCATCGATACCGGGGAGCTGTTTTTT. This chain uses TRBV6-6 with TRBJ2-2, with unresolved D. Trimming took off 7 bases at V and 5 bases at J, with 14 bases between the two ends. The CDR3 spans 14 residues. Germline V gene lookup returns CDR1 MNHNY and CDR2 SVGAGI (reference sequence).

This clonotype was observed at least ten times. The gene calls are TRBV19 and TRBJ2-1, with D possibly being TRBD1 (5 bases). CDR3 length equals 14 residues. V lost 8 bases to trimming and J lost 0 bases, with 11 bases between them. Germline CDR1 reads LNHDA; CDR2 reads SQIVND (reference sequence). The CDR3 here is CASRQPSSYNEQFF. Here the CDR3 DNA reads TGTGCCAGTCGACAGCCCAGCTCCTACAATGAGCAGTTCTTC.

Comment on this clonotype: This sequence may be a read error, since a much larger clone differs from it by one base. This chain links TRBV28 with TRBJ2-7; D remains unclear. Looked up from germline, CDR1 is MDHEN and CDR2 is SYDVKM. This CDR3 comprises 11 residues. V lost 0 bases to trimming and J lost 4 bases, with 1 base between them. In DNA, the CDR3 is TGTGCCAGCAGTTTATGGTACGAGCAGTACTTC. Translation: CASSLWYEQYF.

The chain joins TRBV18 to TRBJ2-3, with D perhaps TRBD1 or TRBD2 (5 bases each). This CDR3 has 13 residues. V gave up 0 bases and J gave up 8 bases, with 9 bases separating them. Germline CDR1 and CDR2: KGHSH and LQKENI. CDR3 region: CASSPPGDPTQYF. CDR3 DNA: TGTGCCAGCTCACCACCGGGGGACCCTACGCAGTATTTT.

The chain carries TRBV19 and TRBJ2-1; TRBD2 agrees at 12 bases. Germline trimming cut 5 bases from V and 0 bases from J; bases unmatched to any gene: 2. CDR1 and CDR2 (germline): LNHDA, SQIVND (reference sequence). This CDR3 is built from 16 residues. This CDR3 is CASSRTSGVSYNEQFF. The CDR3 nucleotides are TGTGCCAGTAGTCGGACTAGCGGGGTCTCCTACAATGAGCAGTTCTTC.

The chain links TRBV7-2 to TRBJ2-5; possible D gene TRBD1, 6 bases. Germline values: CDR1 SGHTA, CDR2 FQGNSA. CDR3 size: 14 residues. Trimming shortened V by 4 bases and J by 1 base, and 10 bases separated the two germline ends. Here the CDR3 reads CASSSWTAQETQYF. DNA for the CDR3: TGTGCCAGCAGCTCCTGGACAGCCCAAGAGACCCAGTACTTC.

This clonotype was detected ten times or more. V is TRBV12-3 or TRBV12-4 and J is TRBJ2-3; TRBD2 matches 8 bases. The V gene end was trimmed by 5 bases and the J gene end by 5 bases; junction bases not matched to a gene: 3. The CDR3 is 13 residues long. The CDR3 reads CASSQREQDTQYF. CDR3 DNA sequence: TGTGCCAGCAGTCAGCGGGAGCAAGATACGCAGTATTTT.

This clonotype has more than one count but fewer than ten. CDR3 bases: TGTGCCAGTAGTAGTCCCGGGACTACCCGGAACTCCTACGAGCAGTACTTC. Translated: CASSSPGTTRNSYEQYF. The gene calls are TRBV19 and TRBJ2-7, with 7 bases lining up with TRBD2. The CDR3 runs to 17 residues. Germline CDR1 is LNHDA and CDR2 is SQIVND (reference sequence). V lost 4 bases to trimming and J lost 0 bases; unmatched junction nucleotides: 12.

This clonotype showed up just a few times. This rearrangement joins TRBV25-1 to TRBJ2-7; weak D call: TRBD2 (6 bases). The germline CDR1 and CDR2 sequences are MGHDK and SYGVNS. The CDR3 runs 16 residues. The V gene lost 7 bases and the J gene lost 0 bases, with 19 bases spanning the gap. This chain's CDR3 is CASTPGGAGSSYEQYF. In DNA form, the CDR3 reads TGTGCCAGCACTCCCGGGGGTGCAGGGAGCTCCTACGAGCAGTACTTC.

In its sample, this clonotype was seen many times. The CDR3: CASSPDGSSYNEQFF. The CDR3 DNA sequence: TGCGCCAGCAGCCCGGACGGAAGCTCCTACAATGAGCAGTTCTTC. V usage is TRBV5-1 and J usage is TRBJ2-1, with D unresolved. V was pared by 4 bases and J by 0 bases, with 11 bases between. The CDR3 contains 15 residues. From germline, CDR1 is SGHRS and CDR2 YFSETQ.

This clonotype has a count of ten or more. The chain combines TRBV18 with TRBJ1-1; D is undetermined. This CDR3 comprises 14 residues. From germline, CDR1 is KGHSH and CDR2 LQKENI. V lost 4 bases and J lost 1, with 10 bases in between. The CDR3 is CASSQATGNTEAFF. In DNA, the CDR3 is TGTGCCAGCTCACAGGCTACGGGGAACACTGAAGCTTTCTTT.

This chain uses TRBV28 with TRBJ2-7; D is undetermined. V was trimmed by 7 bases and J by 5 bases, leaving 9 bases between them. Germline CDR1 and CDR2: MDHEN and SYDVKM. The CDR3 is 11 residues long. CDR3 sequence (DNA): TGTGCCAGCAACTCCTTGGACGAGCAGTACTTC. Amino acids: CASNSLDEQYF.

Many counts were recorded for this clonotype. The chain carries TRBV5-1 and TRBJ2-4; unclear D gene. The germline gives CDR1 SGHRS, CDR2 YFSETQ. The CDR3 sequence is 15 residues long. V shed 5 bases and J shed 5 bases, with 17 bases lying between them. The CDR3 bases are TGCGCCAGCAGTTACCGGGTGGGTGTCGAAAACATTCAGTACTTC. This gives the protein CASSYRVGVENIQYF.

This chain links TRBV5-1 with TRBJ2-7; D perhaps matches TRBD2 (7 bases). CDR1 SGHRS and CDR2 YFSETQ come from the germline V gene. The CDR3 totals 15 residues. Trimming shortened V by 1 base and J by 3 bases, and 14 bases separated the two germline ends. CDR3 bases: TGCGCCAGCAGCTTGTGGGGGGGGCAAAGCTACGAGCAGTACTTC. Protein sequence: CASSLWGGQSYEQYF.

This clonotype has ten or more counts. This rearrangement joins TRBV20-1 to TRBJ2-3, with D unclear. V gave up 6 bases and J gave up 4 bases, with 11 bases separating them. Germline lookup yields CDR1 DFQATT and CDR2 SNEGSKA (reference sequence). The CDR3 sequence is 12 residues long. CDR3 in amino acids: CSAPSRADTQYF. The CDR3 nucleotides read TGCAGTGCCCCAAGCCGGGCAGATACGCAGTATTTT.

This clonotype was recorded a few times. The V and J genes are TRBV19 and TRBJ2-3; a weak D match, TRBD1 (5 bases). The CDR3 is 14 residues long. V lost 5 bases and J lost 4, with 13 bases in between. Germline V gene data show CDR1 as LNHDA and CDR2 as SQIVND (reference sequence). The CDR3 here is CASSRQGGADTQYF. In nucleotides, the CDR3 is TGTGCCAGTAGTCGCCAGGGCGGAGCAGATACGCAGTATTTT.

V usage is TRBV24-1 and J usage is TRBJ2-1; D perhaps matches TRBD2 (6 bases). Between the trimmed V and J ends, which lost 3 bases and 4 bases, there was a span of 18 bases. The CDR3 extends over 17 amino acids. Germline-derived CDR1 and CDR2 are KGHDR and SFDVKD. CDR3 sequence: CATSDRPGAGPYNEQFF. The CDR3 DNA reads TGTGCCACCAGTGATCGTCCCGGGGCGGGACCTTACAATGAGCAGTTCTTC.

The chain has TRBV29-1 and TRBJ2-7, with D unresolved. Trimming shortened V by 8 bases and J by 3 bases, and 8 bases separated the two germline ends. Germline CDR1 and CDR2: SQVTM and ANQGSEA. CDR3 length: 10 amino acids. The CDR3 loop is CSPAIYEQYF. The CDR3 nucleotides are TGCAGCCCTGCCATCTACGAGCAGTACTTC.